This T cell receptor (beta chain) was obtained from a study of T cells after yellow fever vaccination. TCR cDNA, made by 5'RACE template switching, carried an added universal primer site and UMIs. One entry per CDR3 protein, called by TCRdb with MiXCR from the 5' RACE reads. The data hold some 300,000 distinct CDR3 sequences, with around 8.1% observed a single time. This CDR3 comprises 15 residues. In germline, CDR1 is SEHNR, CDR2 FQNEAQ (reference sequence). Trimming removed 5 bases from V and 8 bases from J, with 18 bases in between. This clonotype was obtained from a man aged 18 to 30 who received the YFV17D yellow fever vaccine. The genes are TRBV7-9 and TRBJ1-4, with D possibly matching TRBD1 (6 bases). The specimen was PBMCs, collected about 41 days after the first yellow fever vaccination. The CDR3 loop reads CASSASGARDEKLFF. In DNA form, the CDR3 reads TGTGCCAGCAGCGCATCAGGGGCGCGTGACGAAAAACTGTTTTTT.